The 13 T cell receptor beta chains in this list originate from one sample, sequenced in a study of control samples from healthy donors and cancer patients. Only in-frame clones appear in the TCRdb table, and some are missing; sequencing was by immunoSEQ multiplex PCR. The sample lists more than 100,000 clones, 88% occurring once. Material: blood. The receptors were sampled from a man aged 35 to 55 in good health.

This chain connects TRBV5-1 to TRBJ2-3; 9 nucleotides match TRBD1. Per germline, CDR1 SGHRS and CDR2 YFSETQ. This CDR3 is 17 amino acids long. J lost 7 bases, V lost 3 bases, and 15 bases had no gene match. DNA of the CDR3: TGCGCCAGCAGCTCCATCCCGGGACAGGGAGTCACTTATACGCAGTATTTT. Amino acids: CASSSIPGQGVTYTQYF.

V gene TRBV11-3 combines with J gene TRBJ2-1, with D possibly being TRBD1 (5 bases). V dropped 3 bases and J dropped 2 bases, with 11 bases sitting between them. The CDR3 loop spans 15 amino acids. Germline V gives CDR1 SGHNT, CDR2 YENEEA. The CDR3 is CASSFGRATYNEQFF. The CDR3 DNA reads TGTGCCAGCAGCTTCGGCAGGGCGACCTACAATGAGCAGTTCTTC.

This chain links TRBV7-9 with TRBJ1-2; TRBD1 agrees at 7 bases. The trim removed 0 bases at V and 6 bases at J, leaving 1 base unmatched. Germline lookup yields CDR1 SEHNR and CDR2 FQNEAQ (reference sequence). The CDR3 is 13 amino acids. CDR3 bases: TGTGCCAGCAGCTTAGCGGACAGGAATGGCTACACCTTC. Translation gives CASSLADRNGYTF. Full variable domain (remainder filled in from reference TRBV7-9 and TRBJ1-2): DTGVSQNPRHKITKRGQNVTFRCDPISEHNRLYWYRQTLGQGPEFLTYFQNEAQLEKSRLLSDRFSAERPKGSFSTLEIQRTEQGDSAMYLCASSLADRNGYTFGSGTRLTVV.

The J gene is TRBJ1-1, the V gene TRBV5-5, with TRBD1 matching over 9 bases. J was trimmed by 0 bases and V by 4 bases; bases with no gene match: 4. The CDR3 extends over 15 amino acids. CDR1 and CDR2 from the germline V gene are SGHKS and YYEKEE (reference sequence). The CDR3 region has the DNA TGTGCCAGCAGCCGTGACAGGGGGTTGAACACTGAAGCTTTCTTT. It yields the protein CASSRDRGLNTEAFF.

The chain employs TRBV6-4 and TRBJ1-2, with D possibly being TRBD1 (5 bases). Per germline, CDR1 MRHNA and CDR2 SNTAGT. V was pared by 6 bases and J by 8 bases, with 25 bases between. This CDR3 region has 16 residues. The CDR3 sequence is CASSPIRGERLGGYTF. In nucleotides, the CDR3 is TGTGCCAGCAGCCCGATTCGGGGGGAACGGCTAGGAGGCTACACCTTC.

J is TRBJ2-5 and V is TRBV7-9, with TRBD1 matching over 9 bases. Germline V CDR1 and CDR2: SEHNR, FQNEAQ (reference sequence). This CDR3 has 16 amino acids. The V segment lost 5 bases and the J segment 5 bases; nucleotides outside the gene matches: 12. The CDR3 sequence is CASSPSSGQGQETQYF. The CDR3 DNA reads TGTGCCAGCAGCCCCTCCTCGGGACAGGGTCAGGAGACCCAGTACTTC.

V gene TRBV20-1 combines with J gene TRBJ2-7; D remains unclear. The germline CDR1 and CDR2 sequences are DFQATT and SNEGSKA (reference sequence). CDR3 length: 11 amino acids. Deletions cut 4 bases from V and 0 bases from J, with 4 bases between. CDR3 residues: CSATGSYEQYF. The CDR3 nucleotides read TGCAGTGCTACAGGCTCCTACGAGCAGTACTTC.

The V call is TRBV7-3, the J call TRBJ2-2; possibly TRBD2 for D (6 bases). Germline V gene sequence: CDR1 SGHTA, CDR2 FQGTGA. The CDR3 has 15 amino acids. The V end lost 6 bases, the J end lost 4 bases, and 15 bases lay between the germline ends. CDR3: CASRLLGGTTGELFF. The CDR3 DNA reads TGTGCCAGCAGACTTCTTGGAGGGACCACCGGGGAGCTGTTTTTT.

The V gene is TRBV7-3, the J gene TRBJ2-2; a possible D gene is TRBD2 (6 bases). The CDR3 is made up of 16 amino acids. Trimming took 2 bases from V and 8 from J, leaving 18 bases between them. The V gene's germline CDR1 is SGHTA and CDR2 FQGTGA. The DNA for the CDR3 is TGTGCCAGCAGCTTAGGTCACGCGGGGAGTTTGGGGGAGCTGTTTTTT. Encoded protein: CASSLGHAGSLGELFF.

The rearrangement links TRBV5-6 to TRBJ1-5; D gene unclear. There are 13 residues in the CDR3. V shed 0 bases and J shed 4 bases, with 5 bases lying between them. Germline CDR1 SGHDT, CDR2 YYEEEE. The CDR3 bases are TGTGCCAGCAGCTTGGGCTTTAATCAGCCCCAGCATTTT. Translation: CASSLGFNQPQHF.

With regard to this clone: The sample has other DNA sequences that encode this CDR3 too. The rearrangement links TRBV5-1 to TRBJ1-5, with 9 bases fitting TRBD1. Germline CDR1 is SGHRS and CDR2 is YFSETQ. This CDR3 has 15 amino acids. V was clipped by 0 bases and J by 4 bases; unmatched bases: 2. This CDR3 reads CASSLGGTGNQPQHF. DNA for the CDR3: TGCGCCAGCAGCTTGGGGGGGACAGGGAATCAGCCCCAGCATTTT.

This chain joins TRBV6-1 and TRBJ2-3; weak D call: TRBD2 (5 bases). The CDR3 sequence is 14 residues long. V was cut by 2 bases and J by 2 bases, with 8 bases left in between. Germline V gene lookup returns CDR1 MNHNS and CDR2 SASEGT. The CDR3 here is CASSERGDTDTQYF. The CDR3 DNA sequence: TGTGCCAGCAGTGAACGGGGTGACACAGATACGCAGTATTTT.

This clone appeared once. The chain joins TRBV11-1 to TRBJ2-7; D gene unclear. Per the germline V gene, CDR1 is SGHAT and CDR2 is FQDESV (reference sequence). This CDR3 spans 12 amino acids. With 2 bases removed from V and 5 bases from J, the gap between germline ends came to 7 bases. The CDR3 DNA is TGTGCCAGCAGCTTAAACCGGGACGAGCAGTACTTC. This translates into CASSLNRDEQYF.